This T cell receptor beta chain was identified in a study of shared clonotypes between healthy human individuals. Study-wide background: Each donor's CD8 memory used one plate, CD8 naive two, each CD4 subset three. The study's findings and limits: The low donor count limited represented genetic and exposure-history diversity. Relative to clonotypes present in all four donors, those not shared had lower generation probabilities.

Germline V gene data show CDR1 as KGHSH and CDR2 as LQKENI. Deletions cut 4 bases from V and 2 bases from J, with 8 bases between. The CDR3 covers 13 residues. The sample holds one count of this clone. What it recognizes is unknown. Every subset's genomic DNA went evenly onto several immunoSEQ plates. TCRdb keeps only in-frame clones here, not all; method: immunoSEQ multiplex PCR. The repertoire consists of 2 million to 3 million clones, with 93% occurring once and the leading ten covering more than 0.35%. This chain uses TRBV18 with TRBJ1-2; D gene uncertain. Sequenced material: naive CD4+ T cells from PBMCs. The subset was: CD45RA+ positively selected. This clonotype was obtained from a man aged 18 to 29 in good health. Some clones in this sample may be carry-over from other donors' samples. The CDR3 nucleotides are TGTGCCAGCTCACACGGCAGAAACTATGGCTACACCTTC. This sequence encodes CASSHGRNYGYTF.